These 27 T cell receptor beta chains share one sample of origin, sequenced in a study of blood T cell repertoires in COVID-19. The data were produced by immunoSEQ multiplex PCR, yet TCRdb's version contains in-frame clones alone and is incomplete. The sample lists about 130,000 clones; about 85% were seen once. Sequenced: peripheral blood. The receptor set was obtained from a man aged 35-49 years with active or convalescent COVID-19.

This rearrangement joins TRBV18 to TRBJ1-5, with D unclear. V was pared by 3 bases and J by 1 base, with 7 bases between. From germline, CDR1 is KGHSH and CDR2 LQKENI. The length of the CDR3 is 14 residues. In nucleotides, the CDR3 is TGTGCCAGCTCACCCGGGGTGAGCAATCAGCCCCAGCATTTT. Translating gives CASSPGVSNQPQHF.

This chain joins TRBV30 and TRBJ1-4, with D tentatively TRBD1 (5 bases). CDR1 is GTSNPN and CDR2 is SVGIG in the germline V gene (reference sequence). Trimming removed 6 bases at V and 8 bases at J, with 19 bases between. The CDR3 totals 14 residues. CDR3 bases: TGTGCCTGCCCCCGGGGGGGATTCGGAGAAAAACTGTTTTTT. This encodes CACPRGGFGEKLFF. The full variable domain, its missing parts supplied by reference TRBV30 and TRBJ1-4, is SQTIHQWPATLVQPVGSPLSLECTVEGTSNPNLYWYRQAAGRGLQLLFYSVGIGQISSEVPQNLSASRPQDRQFILSSKKLLLSDSGFYLCACPRGGFGEKLFFGSGTQLSVL.

The rearrangement uses TRBV11-1 and TRBJ2-1, with D possibly matching TRBD2 (5 bases). V dropped 0 bases and J dropped 8 bases, with 11 bases sitting between them. The CDR3 totals 14 residues. The germline gives CDR1 SGHAT, CDR2 FQDESV (reference sequence). This CDR3 reads CASSLALARHEQFF. The CDR3 bases are TGTGCCAGCAGCTTAGCGCTAGCACGTCATGAGCAGTTCTTC.

V usage is TRBV30 and J usage is TRBJ1-4; D gene unclear. Trimming cost V 1 base and J 5 bases, with 11 bases left between them. The CDR3 contains 14 residues. CDR1 and CDR2 from the germline V gene are GTSNPN and SVGIG (reference sequence). CDR3 sequence reads: CAWSAHLRNEKLFF. CDR3 DNA sequence: TGTGCCTGGAGTGCCCATTTACGGAATGAAAAACTGTTTTTT.

The rearrangement uses TRBV20-1 and TRBJ1-2; D is possibly TRBD1 (6 bases). Looked up from germline, CDR1 is DFQATT and CDR2 is SNEGSKA (reference sequence). The CDR3 is 11 amino acids. Trimming cost V 6 bases and J 8 bases, with 13 bases left between them. The CDR3 region is CSATGGGGYTF. As DNA, the CDR3 is TGCAGTGCGACGGGAGGGGGAGGCTACACCTTC.

The chain links TRBV18 to TRBJ1-2; D is unclear. This CDR3 has 15 residues. Germline values: CDR1 KGHSH, CDR2 LQKENI. Trimming removed 2 bases from V and 0 bases from J, with 10 bases in between. The CDR3 sequence is CASSPERTPNYGYTF. The CDR3 coding sequence is TGTGCCAGCTCACCAGAACGGACTCCTAACTATGGCTACACCTTC.

In its sample, this clone was seen once. The chain joins TRBV29-1 to TRBJ2-2; D may be TRBD1 (5 bases). There are 12 residues in the CDR3. The V gene's germline CDR1 is SQVTM and CDR2 ANQGSEA. Trimming pared 7 bases from V and 5 bases from J, leaving 11 bases between. The CDR3 DNA sequence: TGCAGCGCTAAGACAGTGACCGGGGAGCTGTTTTTT. It encodes CSAKTVTGELFF.

This clone has just a few counts. This rearrangement joins TRBV9 to TRBJ2-4; 10 bases map to TRBD1. The CDR3 sequence is 15 residues long. Germline CDR1 reads SGDLS; CDR2 reads YYNGEE. Trimming cost V 3 bases and J 6 bases; bases outside gene matches: 6. For the CDR3, the DNA is TGTGCCAGCAGCGCGACGGGACAGGGGTTAAACATTCAGTACTTC. This encodes CASSATGQGLNIQYF.

In its sample, this clone was seen a few times. The chain recombines TRBV4-2 with TRBJ2-1; D uncertain. Deletions cut 0 bases from V and 5 bases from J, with 8 bases between. The CDR3 runs 14 residues. The germline V gene encodes CDR1 LGHNA and CDR2 YNFKEQ. CDR3 DNA sequence: TGTGCCAGCAGCCAAGATAGAAGCGACAATGAGCAGTTCTTC. Encoded protein: CASSQDRSDNEQFF.

The V call is TRBV7-6, the J call TRBJ2-1; TRBD2 aligns across 8 bases. Trimming at V came to 3 bases and at J to 7 bases, leaving 8 bases not matched to a gene. The CDR3 spans 15 residues. Germline V gene sequence: CDR1 SGHVS, CDR2 FNYEAQ. CDR3 residues: CASSFGGGMENEQFF. The CDR3 coding sequence is TGTGCCAGCAGCTTCGGCGGGGGGATGGAAAATGAGCAGTTCTTC.

V and J are TRBV6-5 and TRBJ2-7; 7 bases align to TRBD1. Germline CDR1 is MNHEY and CDR2 is SVGAGI. V dropped 6 bases and J dropped 4; count of bases not matched to a gene: 12. This CDR3 contains 15 residues. The CDR3 here is CASRPLGTVFYEQYF. The CDR3 DNA follows: TGTGCCAGCAGACCCCTCGGGACAGTCTTTTACGAGCAGTACTTC.

The gene calls are TRBV7-9 and TRBJ2-2; a possible D gene is TRBD2 (6 bases). This CDR3 contains 16 residues. In germline, CDR1 is SEHNR, CDR2 FQNEAQ (reference sequence). Between the trimmed V and J ends, which lost 2 bases and 0 bases, there was a span of 10 bases. The CDR3 DNA sequence: TGTGCCAGCAGCTTAATAGCGGCAGCGAACACCGGGGAGCTGTTTTTT. Amino acids: CASSLIAAANTGELFF.

V usage is TRBV19 and J usage is TRBJ2-7; D perhaps matches TRBD2 (6 bases). V shed 7 bases and J shed 0 bases, with 16 bases lying between them. The germline gives CDR1 LNHDA, CDR2 SQIVND (reference sequence). CDR3 length equals 15 residues. CDR3 DNA: TGTGCCAGTAACTCAGCCGGGGGTGCCTCCTACGAGCAGTACTTC. Residues: CASNSAGGASYEQYF.

The chain combines TRBV27 with TRBJ2-2; 9 bases map to TRBD2. Germline CDR1 MNHEY, CDR2 SMNVEV (reference sequence). V was clipped by 3 bases and J by 5 bases; unmatched bases: 7. The CDR3 contains 16 residues. The CDR3 spells CASSFGGGGVTGELFF. In DNA, the CDR3 is TGTGCCAGCAGTTTTGGCGGGGGGGGTGTGACCGGGGAGCTGTTTTTT.

This clone was seen just once. The chain carries TRBV3-1 (or the pseudogene TRBV3-2) and TRBJ2-5; D remains unclear. Germline V gene lookup returns CDR1 LGHDT and CDR2 YNNKEL (reference sequence). V was cut by 0 bases and J by 7 bases, with 6 bases left in between. The CDR3 has 12 residues. The CDR3: CASSQEWRTQYF. Here the CDR3 DNA reads TGTGCCAGCAGCCAAGAATGGAGGACCCAGTACTTC.

V gene TRBV29-1 combines with J gene TRBJ1-1; D unclear. Trimming pared 6 bases from V and 5 bases from J, leaving 13 bases between. This CDR3 comprises 12 residues. Germline-derived CDR1 and CDR2 are SQVTM and ANQGSEA. The CDR3 sequence: CSVGSWVTEAFF. The CDR3 region has the DNA TGCAGCGTCGGGTCATGGGTGACTGAAGCTTTCTTT.

The rearrangement joins TRBV14 to TRBJ2-3; D may be TRBD2 (5 bases). The CDR3 is made up of 15 amino acids. Germline CDR1 reads SGHDN; CDR2 reads FVKESK. Between the trimmed V and J ends, which lost 1 base and 1 base, there was a span of 9 bases. The CDR3 DNA is TGTGCCAGCAGCCAAGCGTTCGGGGGCACAGATACGCAGTATTTT. Protein: CASSQAFGGTDTQYF.

This clone was observed a handful of times. The V gene is TRBV5-5, the J gene TRBJ1-3; TRBD1 matches at 9 bases. Germline trimming cut 0 bases from V and 3 bases from J; bases unmatched to any gene: 4. Germline values: CDR1 SGHKS, CDR2 YYEKEE (reference sequence). This CDR3 comprises 16 residues. The CDR3 DNA is TGTGCCAGCAGCTTGGTCACAGGGGGCGGTGGAAACACCATATATTTT. It is translated as CASSLVTGGGGNTIYF.

The rearrangement links TRBV19 to TRBJ2-5; tentative D call: TRBD2 (5 bases). The CDR3 covers 15 residues. Trimming removed 5 bases from V and 3 bases from J, with 16 bases in between. From germline, CDR1 is LNHDA and CDR2 SQIVND (reference sequence). This CDR3 is CASSSRTPGKETQYF. DNA for the CDR3: TGTGCCAGTAGTTCCCGGACCCCCGGGAAAGAGACCCAGTACTTC.

The V call is TRBV5-1, the J call TRBJ2-7; possibly TRBD1 for D (6 bases). Germline values: CDR1 SGHRS, CDR2 YFSETQ. V was pared by 6 bases and J by 2 bases, with 12 bases between. The CDR3 totals 13 residues. The CDR3 loop is CASTRQETYEQYF. The CDR3 bases are TGCGCCAGCACTCGACAGGAGACCTACGAGCAGTACTTC.

V usage is TRBV5-1 and J usage is TRBJ2-3, with 7 bases identical to TRBD1. This CDR3 is 15 amino acids long. Trimming took 0 bases from V and 1 from J; bases not matched to a gene: 2. Per germline, CDR1 SGHRS and CDR2 YFSETQ. The CDR3 bases are TGCGCCAGCAGCTTGGCGACAGGGCGCACAGATACGCAGTATTTT. The encoded protein is CASSLATGRTDTQYF.

The chain carries TRBV12-5 and TRBJ2-5, with D possibly TRBD2 on 7 matching bases. V was pared by 5 bases and J by 1 base, with 11 bases between. The CDR3 consists of 14 residues. CDR1 and CDR2 from the germline V gene are LGHNT and FRNRAP. The DNA for the CDR3 is TGTGCTAGTGGTGCCGGGGGGCCCCAAGAGACCCAGTACTTC. As protein: CASGAGGPQETQYF.

Written as DNA, the CDR3 is TGTGCCAGCAGTTCCCAACAGAAAGCTAATGAAAAACTGTTTTTT. As protein: CASSSQQKANEKLFF. This chain connects TRBV6-5 to TRBJ1-4; D unclear. The CDR3 runs 15 residues. CDR1 and CDR2 from the germline V gene are MNHEY and SVGAGI. The V and J ends lost 4 bases and 3 bases respectively, with 12 bases between them.

V and J are TRBV7-9 and TRBJ1-1, with TRBD1 as a possible D gene (6 bases). Per germline, CDR1 SEHNR and CDR2 FQNEAQ (reference sequence). V was trimmed by 1 base and J by 4 bases, leaving 7 bases between them. This CDR3 is built from 13 residues. This CDR3 is CASSLEGGTEAFF. CDR3 nucleotides: TGTGCCAGCAGCTTAGAAGGGGGCACTGAAGCTTTCTTT.

This clone was seen a single time. The chain has TRBV5-6 and TRBJ2-3; 7 bases fit TRBD1. This CDR3 has 15 residues. After removal of 4 bases from V and 6 bases from J, the junction contained 11 bases not matched to a gene. Germline CDR1 SGHDT, CDR2 YYEEEE. CDR3 in amino acids: CASSGKQGRRDTQYF. Here the CDR3 DNA reads TGTGCCAGCAGCGGGAAACAGGGGCGCAGGGATACGCAGTATTTT.

As DNA, the CDR3 is TGTGCCACCAGCAGAGATAAGGGGTCCCGAGAAGCTTTCTTT. Translation gives CATSRDKGSREAFF. V usage is TRBV15 and J usage is TRBJ1-1, with D possibly being TRBD1 (5 bases). This CDR3 region has 14 residues. Germline assignment: CDR1 LNHNV and CDR2 YYDKDF (reference sequence). V was cut by 0 bases and J by 8 bases, with 13 bases left in between.

This chain links TRBV7-2 with TRBJ1-1, with D perhaps matching TRBD1 (5 bases). The CDR3 contains 15 residues. V gave up 5 bases and J gave up 0 bases, with 13 bases separating them. Looked up from germline, CDR1 is SGHTA and CDR2 is FQGNSA. This CDR3 reads CASSRGGGMNTEAFF. Written as DNA, the CDR3 is TGTGCCAGCAGCCGGGGTGGGGGGATGAACACTGAAGCTTTCTTT.